This T cell receptor beta chain was sequenced for a study of T cell responses to AZD1222 COVID-19 vaccine. Study-level background: Second-dose recipients at about 4 or about 12 weeks were treated as one pooled group.

Regarding the study as a whole: Reports indicate that nearly half of spike-specific TCRs are directed at unmutated variant regions. Spike-specific TCR breadth rose after two AZD1222 doses, and depth rose as well. Donors, mostly white British, included more females; clonal diversity was possibly underestimated.

A word on this clone: Its antigen is unknown.

V lost 7 bases to trimming and J lost 6 bases; unmatched junction nucleotides: 13. This CDR3 has 15 amino acids. Germline loops: CDR1 MDHEN, CDR2 SYDVKM. Some clones are missing from TCRdb's copy, which holds only in-frame ones; the method was immunoSEQ multiplex PCR. The sample holds 95,000 to 150,000 clones, approximately 85% seen once. The receptor's source is an adult in good health. This chain joins TRBV28 and TRBJ1-1; 8 bases map to TRBD1. This sample comprised peripheral blood, obtained on day 0 of AZD1222 vaccination. The chain's CDR3 is CASTREDQGAPEAFF. The CDR3 DNA reads TGTGCCAGCACCCGAGAGGACCAGGGGGCGCCTGAAGCTTTCTTT.